Listed below are T cell receptor beta chains from one sample, sequenced in a study of blood T cells in healthy people across ages. Each CDR3 protein is one row after TCRdb ran MiXCR on the 5' RACE reads. Of 600,000 to 650,000 distinct CDR3 sequences in the sample, 58% were seen once. The sequencing sample was made of blood. The receptor set was obtained from a man between 60 and 75 years old in good health. Each CDR3 is given without its conserved first and last residue.

V: TRBV29-1; J: TRBJ2-1; CDR3: SVEERSSYNEQF
V: TRBV11-3; J: TRBJ2-1; CDR3: ASSIGGHNEQF
V: TRBV4-1; J: TRBJ1-4; CDR3: ASSQGGQASSKEKLF
V: TRBV20-1; J: TRBJ1-1; CDR3: SARGVNTEAF
V: TRBV18; J: TRBJ1-6; CDR3: ASSRVTGPPDNSPLH
V: TRBV20-1; J: TRBJ2-1; CDR3: SAREPGQGQDNEQF
V: TRBV21-1; J: TRBJ1-5; CDR3: ASQSGPGQGRNQPQH
V: TRBV7-2; J: TRBJ2-1; CDR3: ASSFYGTSYNEQF
V: TRBV5-1; J: TRBJ2-5; CDR3: ASTNTGGKEQY
V: TRBV10-3; J: TRBJ1-3; CDR3: AISEFEGAGNTIY
V: TRBV7-2; J: TRBJ1-6; CDR3: ASSLDPMYSPLH
V: TRBV27; J: TRBJ2-7; CDR3: ASSSNSGQKQY
V: TRBV27; J: TRBJ2-1; CDR3: ASSLGQGGFEQF
V: TRBV2; J: TRBJ2-2; CDR3: ASRGTSEGGELF
V: TRBV13; J: NA; CDR3: ASSSDLGAKNIQY
V: TRBV4-1; J: TRBJ1-1; CDR3: ASSQPGQGTEAF
V: TRBV12-5; J: TRBJ1-4; CDR3: ASGSDRGVEKLF
V: TRBV7-9; J: TRBJ2-5; CDR3: ASSLVGGARETQY
V: TRBV4-1; J: NA; CDR3: ASSQDGYYSEETQY
V: TRBV3-1; J: TRBJ1-2; CDR3: ASSPGHNYGYT
V: TRBV12-3/TRBV12-4; J: TRBJ2-3; CDR3: ASSFGVAGDVQY
V: TRBV6-5; J: TRBJ2-1; CDR3: ASSYSRPYPFNEQF
V: TRBV6-2/TRBV6-3; J: TRBJ2-1; CDR3: ASSYPGGILYNEQF
V: TRBV6-5; J: TRBJ2-2; CDR3: ASSYSGGSGELF
V: TRBV11-2; J: TRBJ1-2; CDR3: ASSPLRGQGYT
V: TRBV6-5; J: TRBJ2-5; CDR3: ASTQNQETQY
V: TRBV4-1; J: NA; CDR3: ASGQDPGQRSYEQY
V: TRBV27; J: TRBJ2-7; CDR3: ASSLSTGHSYEQY
V: TRBV27; J: TRBJ1-2; CDR3: ASSQRASNYGYT
V: TRBV5-5; J: TRBJ2-3; CDR3: ASSKGVLAGSSSTDTQY
V: TRBV18; J: TRBJ1-1; CDR3: ASSPPGRGGTEAF
V: TRBV6-5; J: TRBJ2-1; CDR3: ASSRGAGGSGEQF
V: TRBV6-6; J: TRBJ1-4; CDR3: ASTSPDRGLEKLF
V: TRBV29-1; J: TRBJ1-5; CDR3: SVGQGAGSNQPQH
V: TRBV7-2; J: TRBJ1-2; CDR3: ASSLGGTGGGYGYT
V: TRBV3-1; J: TRBJ1-6; CDR3: ASSQGSGDSPLH
V: TRBV28; J: TRBJ1-1; CDR3: ASSLSAAGGLNTEAF
V: TRBV10-3; J: TRBJ1-1; CDR3: ASVVRETEAF
V: TRBV7-6; J: TRBJ1-1; CDR3: ASSSQGFDEAF
V: TRBV20-1; J: TRBJ2-5; CDR3: SARDPRAGPKETQY
V: TRBV20-1; J: TRBJ2-6; CDR3: SAAGQGHSGANVLT
V: TRBV10-3; J: TRBJ2-1; CDR3: AIPGLAGVSSYNEQF
V: TRBV5-1; J: TRBJ2-1; CDR3: ASSLEPGQFYNEQF
V: TRBV29-1; J: TRBJ2-3; CDR3: SVEGGQGPNTQY